What follows describes a single T cell receptor beta chain. Its matching antigen is unknown. Using genomic DNA as the template, TCR beta VDJ and CDR3 profiling was carried out. TCRdb re-derived calls from the reads in MiXCR, one entry per CDR3 protein. The profile shows fewer than 80,000 distinct CDR3 sequences, approximately 70% of them singletons. These data originate in a study of CD8+CD57+ T cells in acquired aplastic anemia. Study-wide points: Simpson's diversity of CD8+ cells was not significantly different in patients compared with controls. The same twenty-nine CD8+ CDR3 sequences occurred in patients and in controls.

This CDR3 region has 20 residues. V dropped 0 bases and J dropped 2; count of bases not matched to a gene: 15. Germline V lookup: CDR1 LNHNV, CDR2 YYDKDF (reference sequence). CD8+CD57+ cell expansion, shown by flow cytometry, had occurred in the patients selected for sequencing. Severe acquired aplastic anemia was the diagnosis recorded for all patients. The rearrangement links TRBV15 to TRBJ2-2, with TRBD2 matching 7 bases. The origin of this receptor is a human donor with aplastic anemia. The sequencing sample was made of sorted CD4+, CD8+, or CD8+CD57+ T cells (not recorded which) from PBMCs. For the CDR3, the DNA is TGTGCCACCAGCAGAGACCCACGGAGCTCTAGCGGACTTAACACCGGGGAGCTGTTTTTT. Protein sequence: CATSRDPRSSSGLNTGELFF.